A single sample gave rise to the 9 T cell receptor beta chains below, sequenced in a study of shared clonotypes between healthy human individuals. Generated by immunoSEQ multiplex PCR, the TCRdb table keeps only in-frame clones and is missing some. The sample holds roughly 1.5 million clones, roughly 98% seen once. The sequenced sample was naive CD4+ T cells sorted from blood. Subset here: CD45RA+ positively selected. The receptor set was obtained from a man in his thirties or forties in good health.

CDR3 nucleotide sequence: TGTGCCAGCAGCTTCAGATTTCCTAAGGATAACTATGGCTACACCTTC. This translates into CASSFRFPKDNYGYTF. The gene calls are TRBV7-9 and TRBJ1-2; D not certain. Trimming removed 3 bases at V and 1 base at J, with 15 bases between. The germline V gene has CDR1 SEHNR and CDR2 FQNEAQ (reference sequence). The CDR3 runs 16 residues.

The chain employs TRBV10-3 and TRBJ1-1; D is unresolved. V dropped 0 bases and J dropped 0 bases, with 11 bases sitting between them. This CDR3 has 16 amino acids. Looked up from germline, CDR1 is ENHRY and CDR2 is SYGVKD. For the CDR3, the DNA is TGTGCCATCAGTGAGTCGATTCGCCAGATGAACACTGAAGCTTTCTTT. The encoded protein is CAISESIRQMNTEAFF.

DNA of the CDR3: TGTGCCAGCAGCTCAGAAGACAGGGGTTATGGGACCCAGTACTTC. Its translation is CASSSEDRGYGTQYF. This chain joins TRBV9 and TRBJ2-5; TRBD1 agrees at 8 bases. The germline CDR1 and CDR2 sequences are SGDLS and YYNGEE. V trimming: 4 bases; J trimming: 7 bases; junction bases outside the gene matches: 12. The CDR3 is 15 residues long.

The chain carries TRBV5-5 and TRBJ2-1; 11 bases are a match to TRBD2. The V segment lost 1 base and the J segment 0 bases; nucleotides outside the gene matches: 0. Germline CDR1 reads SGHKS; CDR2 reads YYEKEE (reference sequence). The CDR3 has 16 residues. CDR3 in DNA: TGTGCCAGCAGCTTGACTAGCGGGGGCTCCTACAATGAGCAGTTCTTC. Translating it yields CASSLTSGGSYNEQFF.

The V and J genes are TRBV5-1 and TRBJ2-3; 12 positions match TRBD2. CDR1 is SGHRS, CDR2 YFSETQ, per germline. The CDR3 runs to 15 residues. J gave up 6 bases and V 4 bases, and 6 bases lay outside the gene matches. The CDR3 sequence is CASSILAGGADTQYF. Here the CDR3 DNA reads TGCGCCAGCAGCATCCTAGCGGGAGGGGCGGATACGCAGTATTTT.

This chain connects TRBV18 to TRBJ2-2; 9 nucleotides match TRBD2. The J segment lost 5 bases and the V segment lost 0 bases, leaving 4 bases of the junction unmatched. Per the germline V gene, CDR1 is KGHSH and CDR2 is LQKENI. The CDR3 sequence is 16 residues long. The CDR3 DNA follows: TGTGCCAGCTCACCACCGAGTAGCGGGAGAACCGGGGAGCTGTTTTTT. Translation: CASSPPSSGRTGELFF.

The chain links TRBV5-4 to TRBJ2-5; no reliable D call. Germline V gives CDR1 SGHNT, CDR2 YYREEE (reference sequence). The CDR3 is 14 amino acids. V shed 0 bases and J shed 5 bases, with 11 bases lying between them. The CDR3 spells CASSLERWMETQYF. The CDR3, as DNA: TGTGCCAGCAGCTTGGAAAGATGGATGGAGACCCAGTACTTC. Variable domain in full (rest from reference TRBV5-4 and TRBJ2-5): ETGVTQSPTHLIKTRGQQVTLRCSSQSGHNTVSWYQQALGQGPQFIFQYYREEENGRGNFPPRFSGLQFPNYSSELNVNALELDDSALYLCASSLERWMETQYFGPGTRLLVL.

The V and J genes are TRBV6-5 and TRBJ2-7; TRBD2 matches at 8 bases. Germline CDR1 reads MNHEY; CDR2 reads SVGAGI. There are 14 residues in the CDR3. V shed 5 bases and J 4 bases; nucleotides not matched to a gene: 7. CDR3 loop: CASSRPGGLYEQYF. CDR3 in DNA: TGTGCCAGCAGTCGACCGGGAGGGCTGTACGAGCAGTACTTC.

The chain's CDR3 is CASSKKLTASSNYGYTF. The CDR3 DNA is TGTGCCAGCAGCAAAAAGCTGACAGCTTCCTCTAACTATGGCTACACCTTC. The chain is built from TRBV21-1 and TRBJ1-2; TRBD1 was called by the table and not checked on the DNA. TRBV21-1 is noted as a pseudogene. The CDR3 runs 17 residues.